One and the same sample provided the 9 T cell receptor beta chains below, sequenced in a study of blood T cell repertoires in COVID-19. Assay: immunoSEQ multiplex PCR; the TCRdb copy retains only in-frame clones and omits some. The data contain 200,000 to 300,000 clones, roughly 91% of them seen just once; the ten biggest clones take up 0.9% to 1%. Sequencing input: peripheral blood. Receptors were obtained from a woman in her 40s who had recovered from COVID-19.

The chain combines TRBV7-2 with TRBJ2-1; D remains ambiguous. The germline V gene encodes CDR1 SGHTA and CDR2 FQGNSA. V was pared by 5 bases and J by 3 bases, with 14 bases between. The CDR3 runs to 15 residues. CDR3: CASSPMLSVYNEQFF. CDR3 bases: TGTGCCAGCAGCCCCATGCTGAGCGTCTACAATGAGCAGTTCTTC.

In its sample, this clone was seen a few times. The CDR3 bases are TGTGCCAGCAGCTTGGAGCAAACACGGGGGTATGGCTACACCTTC. As protein: CASSLEQTRGYGYTF. J is TRBJ1-2 and V is TRBV5-6, with a possible D match to TRBD1 (5 bases). This CDR3 spans 15 amino acids. The germline V and J ends were trimmed by 0 bases and 5 bases, with 14 bases remaining between them. CDR1 is SGHDT and CDR2 is YYEEEE in the germline V gene.

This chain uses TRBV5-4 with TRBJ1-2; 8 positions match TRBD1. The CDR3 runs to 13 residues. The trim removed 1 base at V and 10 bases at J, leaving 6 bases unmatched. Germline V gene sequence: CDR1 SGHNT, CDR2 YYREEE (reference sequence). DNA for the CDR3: TGTGCCAGCAGCTTGTTGGCAGGGGGCATCTACACCTTC. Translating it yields CASSLLAGGIYTF.

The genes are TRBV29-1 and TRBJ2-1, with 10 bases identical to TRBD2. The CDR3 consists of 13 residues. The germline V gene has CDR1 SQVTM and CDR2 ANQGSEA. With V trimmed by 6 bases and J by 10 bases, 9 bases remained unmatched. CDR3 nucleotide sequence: TGCAGCGTGTCGAGCGGGAGGGCCGCGGAGCAGTTCTTC. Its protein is CSVSSGRAAEQFF.

This CDR3 reads CASAGGGETQYF. CDR3 nucleotides: TGCGCCAGCGCGGGAGGCGGAGAGACCCAGTACTTC. The J gene is TRBJ2-5, the V gene TRBV5-1; TRBD2 agrees at 8 bases. Germline V gene sequence: CDR1 SGHRS, CDR2 YFSETQ. J gave up 4 bases and V 7 bases, and 3 bases lay outside the gene matches. This CDR3 has 12 residues.

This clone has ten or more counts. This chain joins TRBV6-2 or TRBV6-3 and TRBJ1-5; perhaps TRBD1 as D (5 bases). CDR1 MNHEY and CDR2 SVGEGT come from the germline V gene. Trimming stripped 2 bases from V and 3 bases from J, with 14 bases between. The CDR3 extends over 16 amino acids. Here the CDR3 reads CASSYTQGWHNQPQHF. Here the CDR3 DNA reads TGTGCCAGCAGTTACACCCAGGGTTGGCACAATCAGCCCCAGCATTTT.

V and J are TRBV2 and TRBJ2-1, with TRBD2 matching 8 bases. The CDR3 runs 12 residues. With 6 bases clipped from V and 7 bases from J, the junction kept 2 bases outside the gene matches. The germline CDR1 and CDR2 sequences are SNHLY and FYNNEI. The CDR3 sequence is CASRGLDNEQFF. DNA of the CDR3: TGTGCCAGCAGGGGACTAGATAATGAGCAGTTCTTC.

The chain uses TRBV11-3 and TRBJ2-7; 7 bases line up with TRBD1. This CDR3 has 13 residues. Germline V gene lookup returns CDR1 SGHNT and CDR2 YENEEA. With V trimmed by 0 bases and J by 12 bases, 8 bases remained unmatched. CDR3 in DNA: TGTGCCAGCAGCTTAGATGGACAGGCCCAGCCGTACTTC. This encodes CASSLDGQAQPYF.

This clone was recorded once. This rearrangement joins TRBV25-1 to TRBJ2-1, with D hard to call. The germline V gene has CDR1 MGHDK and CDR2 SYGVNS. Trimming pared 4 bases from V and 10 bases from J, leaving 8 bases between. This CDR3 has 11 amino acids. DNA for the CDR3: TGTGCCAGCAGTGCCCAGTGGGAGCAGTTCTTC. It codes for CASSAQWEQFF.